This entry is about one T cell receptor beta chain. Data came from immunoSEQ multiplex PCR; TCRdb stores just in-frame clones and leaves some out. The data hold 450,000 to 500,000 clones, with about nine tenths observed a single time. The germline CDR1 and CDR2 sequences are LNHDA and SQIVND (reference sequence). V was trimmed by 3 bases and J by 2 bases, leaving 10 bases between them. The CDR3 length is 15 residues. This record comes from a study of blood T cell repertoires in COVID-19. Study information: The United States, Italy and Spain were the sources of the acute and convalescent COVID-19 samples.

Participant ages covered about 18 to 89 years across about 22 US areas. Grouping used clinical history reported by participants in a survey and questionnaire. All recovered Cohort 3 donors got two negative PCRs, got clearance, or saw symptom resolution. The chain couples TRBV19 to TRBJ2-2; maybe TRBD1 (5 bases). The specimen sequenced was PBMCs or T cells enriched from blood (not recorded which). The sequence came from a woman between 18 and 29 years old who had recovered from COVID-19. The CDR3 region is CASSIYRPNTGELFF. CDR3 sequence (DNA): TGTGCCAGTAGTATTTACAGGCCCAACACCGGGGAGCTGTTTTTT.